Listed here are 10 T cell receptor beta chains from one sample, sequenced in a study of blood T cells in healthy people across ages. Combining a sample-barcoded 5' primer with a J-beta primer mix, a second PCR ran for roughly 6 to 12 cycles. From the 5' RACE reads, TCRdb called clonotypes with MiXCR, one entry per CDR3 protein. The profile shows roughly 1,700,000 distinct CDR3 sequences, approximately 28% of them singletons. Sequencing input: blood. The receptors come from a woman between 25 and 40 years old in good health.

Concerning this clonotype itself: Compared with germline, one end of the junction differs, possibly owing to a read error. J is TRBJ2-5 and V is TRBV7-2; 7 bases agree with TRBD1. The CDR3 consists of 15 residues. Germline V gene lookup returns CDR1 SGHTA and CDR2 FQGNSA. The CDR3 here is CASSLYRGKQGTQYF. In DNA form, the CDR3 reads TGTGCCAGCAGTTTGTACAGGGGAAAGCAAGGGACCCAGTACTTC.

This clonotype was observed many times. The chain combines TRBV29-1 with TRBJ2-7; D uncertain. V lost 4 bases to trimming and J lost 1 base, with 8 bases between them. The CDR3 loop spans 12 amino acids. CDR1 and CDR2 (germline): SQVTM, ANQGSEA. The CDR3 coding sequence is TGCAGCGTTGTACTGGCGTCCTACGAGCAGTACTTC. Translating gives CSVVLASYEQYF.

This sequence joins TRBV7-2 and TRBJ2-2; no clear D. CDR1 is SGHTA and CDR2 is FQGNSA in the germline V gene. V was clipped by 1 base and J by 5 bases, with 8 bases between them. The CDR3 spans 14 residues. CDR3 protein: CASSLEVDTGELFF. DNA of the CDR3: TGTGCCAGCAGCTTAGAGGTTGATACCGGGGAGCTGTTTTTT.

This sequence joins TRBV7-3 and TRBJ2-7; 8 nucleotides align to TRBD2. V shed 2 bases, J shed 7 bases, and the junction held 7 bases outside the gene matches. Germline V lookup: CDR1 SGHTA, CDR2 FQGTGA. The CDR3 covers 14 residues. This CDR3 is CASSLSGGDNEQYF. The CDR3 bases are TGTGCCAGCAGCTTATCCGGGGGGGATAATGAGCAGTACTTC.

This chain uses TRBV20-1 with TRBJ2-1; 10 nucleotides align to TRBD2. Unmatched junction bases numbered 13, after V lost 4 bases and J lost 7 bases. Germline-derived CDR1 and CDR2 are DFQATT and SNEGSKA (reference sequence). This CDR3 has 16 residues. This chain's CDR3 is CSATGLADYLENEQFF. The DNA of the CDR3 is TGCAGTGCTACAGGACTAGCGGATTACCTGGAGAATGAGCAGTTCTTC.

The gene calls are TRBV20-1 and TRBJ2-5; D ambiguous. V shed 1 base and J shed 0 bases, with 12 bases lying between them. The length of the CDR3 is 15 residues. The germline V gene has CDR1 DFQATT and CDR2 SNEGSKA (reference sequence). The CDR3 DNA sequence: TGCAGTGCTAGAGGACTCGAATCGTACCAAGAGACCCAGTACTTC. Translated, it gives CSARGLESYQETQYF.

In this sample, this clonotype turned up a few times. A much larger clone lies a single base off, so this may be a read error. This chain joins TRBV10-3 and TRBJ2-4; D gene unclear. The V end was cut by 8 bases, the J end by 13 bases, with 21 bases between. The CDR3 runs to 13 residues. Germline V gene sequence: CDR1 ENHRY, CDR2 SYGVKD. CDR3 protein: CAISSGRPDEQYF. The CDR3 DNA is TGTGCCATCTCTTCTGGGCGCCCCGATGAGCAGTACTTC.

V is TRBV19 and J is TRBJ2-3; 9 bases agree with TRBD2. The CDR3 is 14 amino acids. Germline assignment: CDR1 LNHDA and CDR2 SQIVND (reference sequence). The ends lost 8 bases at V and 3 bases at J; junction bases unmatched: 6. CDR3 loop: CASRPSGETDTQYF. CDR3 DNA sequence: TGTGCCAGTCGGCCTAGCGGGGAAACAGATACGCAGTATTTT. Full variable domain (rest looked up from reference TRBV19 and TRBJ2-3): DGGITQSPKYLFRKEGQNVTLSCEQNLNHDAMYWYRQDPGQGLRLIYYSQIVNDFQKGDIAEGYSVSREKKESFPLTVTSAQKNPTAFYLCASRPSGETDTQYFGPGTRLTVL.

This clonotype occurred a few times. V and J are TRBV27 and TRBJ2-7; D is possibly TRBD2 (7 bases). V lost 4 bases and J 6 bases, leaving 19 bases between the germline ends. Germline values: CDR1 MNHEY, CDR2 SMNVEV (reference sequence). The length of the CDR3 is 15 residues. CDR3 sequence reads: CASSSMAGASREQYF. The CDR3 region has the DNA TGTGCCAGCAGTTCCATGGCGGGGGCTTCCCGCGAGCAGTACTTC.

This clonotype was seen ten or more times. The V gene is TRBV9, the J gene TRBJ2-7; weak D call: TRBD1 (6 bases). CDR3 length: 14 amino acids. Trimming removed 2 bases from V and 2 bases from J, with 11 bases in between. In germline, CDR1 is SGDLS, CDR2 YYNGEE. This CDR3 reads CASSVSGATYEQYF. CDR3 in DNA: TGTGCCAGCAGCGTCTCAGGGGCGACCTACGAGCAGTACTTC. Together with reference TRBV9 and TRBJ2-7, the CDR3 gives the full variable domain: DSGVTQTPKHLITATGQRVTLRCSPRSGDLSVYWYQQSLDQGLQFLIQYYNGEERAKGNILERFSAQQFPDLHSELNLSSLELGDSALYFCASSVSGATYEQYFGPGTRLTVT.